What follows are 9 T cell receptor beta chains derived from one specimen sequenced in a study of spatial heterogeneity in lung cancer (dated by TCRdb to about 2019). Taken with the paper, the label for time point translates to: sample taken at primary tumor resection. Without any cell sorting, TCR sequencing was performed on whole RNA extracted either from tumor and nontumor lung tissue or from cryopreserved PBMC samples. Libraries were made using 5' RACE. The run used a NextSeq 500. TCRdb cleaned the public reads at Q25 with fastp, built clones with MiXCR and kept in-frame beta chains. Under each unique CDR3 protein, matching rows form one entry showing the most common genes and DNA. This sample holds tens of thousands of distinct CDR3 sequences; roughly 7.9% were observed only once. About 14% of the sample is taken by the ten largest. This material consisted of PBMCs, taken at surgery. Receptors were obtained from a female donor with early-stage non-small cell lung cancer.

Comment on this clonotype: A much more abundant neighbour one base away suggests this may be a read error. This chain connects TRBV5-1 to TRBJ2-2; 7 bases are shared with TRBD1. The CDR3 runs to 15 residues. The germline V gene has CDR1 SGHRS and CDR2 YFSETQ. The chain's CDR3 is CVSSLTGYGTGELFF. CDR3 sequence (DNA): TGCGTCAGCAGCTTGACAGGGTACGGCACCGGGGAGCTGTTTTTT.

This clonotype was counted a few times. The chain links TRBV11-3 to TRBJ1-6; 8 bases map to TRBD1. This CDR3 has 15 residues. Germline V gene sequence: CDR1 SGHNT, CDR2 YENEEA. The J segment lost 8 bases and the V segment lost 5 bases, leaving 8 bases of the junction unmatched. The CDR3 protein is CASSRRTGIHSPLHF. The CDR3 bases are TGTGCCAGCAGCCGGCGGACAGGGATCCATTCACCCCTCCACTTT.

This clonotype came up once. The chain combines TRBV7-9 with TRBJ2-5, with D maybe TRBD1 (6 bases). This CDR3 region has 14 residues. V lost 5 bases, J lost 6 bases, and 16 bases lay in between. Germline CDR1 is SEHNR and CDR2 is FQNEAQ (reference sequence). The CDR3 DNA sequence: TGTGCCAGCAGCGCCGTAGGGGGTTTACAGACCCAGTACTTC. Amino acid sequence: CASSAVGGLQTQYF.

This clonotype was found many times. The chain uses TRBV5-1 and TRBJ1-1; D is uncertain. The V and J ends lost 0 bases and 1 base respectively, with 7 bases between them. This CDR3 has 14 amino acids. Germline V lookup: CDR1 SGHRS, CDR2 YFSETQ. DNA for the CDR3: TGCGCCAGCAGCTTGGAGCCGCAGAACACTGAAGCTTTCTTT. Translating gives CASSLEPQNTEAFF. The entire variable domain, with the rest obtained from reference TRBV5-1 and TRBJ1-1, is as follows: KAGVTQTPRYLIKTRGQQVTLSCSPISGHRSVSWYQQTPGQGLQFLFEYFSETQRNKGNFPGRFSGRQFSNSRSEMNVSTLELGDSALYLCASSLEPQNTEAFFGQGTRLTVV.

This clonotype was detected many times. The J gene is TRBJ1-2, the V gene TRBV5-1; D is uncertain. CDR1 and CDR2 from the germline V gene are SGHRS and YFSETQ. V lost 2 bases and J lost 3, with 11 bases in between. The CDR3 consists of 14 residues. This CDR3 is CASSLRKEDYGYTF. CDR3 DNA sequence: TGCGCCAGCAGCTTAAGGAAGGAGGACTATGGCTACACCTTC. The whole variable domain, filled in from reference TRBV5-1 and TRBJ1-2, reads KAGVTQTPRYLIKTRGQQVTLSCSPISGHRSVSWYQQTPGQGLQFLFEYFSETQRNKGNFPGRFSGRQFSNSRSEMNVSTLELGDSALYLCASSLRKEDYGYTFGSGTRLTVV.

This clonotype was seen repeatedly, ten times or more. This chain joins TRBV12-3 or TRBV12-4 and TRBJ1-5, with D maybe TRBD1 (6 bases). Trimming took off 3 bases at V and 5 bases at J, with 8 bases between the two ends. The CDR3 is 13 residues long. This chain's CDR3 is CASSLTGDQPQHF. The CDR3 DNA reads TGTGCCAGCAGTTTGACAGGCGATCAGCCCCAGCATTTT.

The chain has TRBV7-9 and TRBJ1-5, with D possibly TRBD1 on 5 matching bases. Germline-derived CDR1 and CDR2 are SEHNR and FQNEAQ (reference sequence). V was cut by 2 bases and J by 1 base, with 21 bases left in between. This CDR3 has 19 residues. The CDR3 bases are TGTGCCAGCAGCTTAACCCCCCGTAGGGGAGGCCTCAGCAATCAGCCCCAGCATTTT. Protein: CASSLTPRRGGLSNQPQHF.

This clonotype was observed many times. V gene TRBV7-2 combines with J gene TRBJ2-1, with 7 bases aligning to TRBD2. The germline CDR1 and CDR2 sequences are SGHTA and FQGNSA. The V segment lost 6 bases and the J segment 4 bases; nucleotides outside the gene matches: 3. The CDR3 runs 13 residues. The CDR3, as DNA: TGTGCCAGCAGTGGACTAGTATACAATGAGCAGTTCTTC. Amino acids: CASSGLVYNEQFF.

This sequence joins TRBV7-3 and TRBJ2-3, with 11 bases fitting TRBD2. After removal of 5 bases from V and 9 bases from J, the junction contained 10 bases not matched to a gene. Germline V gene sequence: CDR1 SGHTA, CDR2 FQGTGA. The CDR3 loop spans 15 amino acids. As DNA, the CDR3 is TGTGCCAGCAGCCCCTGGGATAGCGGGGGGGTCACGCAGTATTTT. Amino acid sequence: CASSPWDSGGVTQYF.